These 8 T cell receptor beta chains were all obtained from the same sample, sequenced in a study of control samples from healthy donors and cancer patients. Here immunoSEQ multiplex PCR was the method, and the copy in TCRdb shows in-frame clones only, minus some. Altogether 200,000 to 250,000 clones are present, about 95% being singletons, with the ten largest covering 1.5%. The source material was blood. Every receptor here comes from a man aged 50 to 59 in good health.

The chain employs TRBV7-9 and TRBJ2-2; D ambiguous. V lost 4 bases, J lost 7 bases, and 10 bases lay in between. Germline V lookup: CDR1 SEHNR, CDR2 FQNEAQ (reference sequence). CDR3 length: 13 amino acids. The CDR3 DNA reads TGTGCCAGCAGCTCATCAGCGTACGGGGAGCTGTTTTTT. It yields the protein CASSSSAYGELFF.

The rearrangement links TRBV21-1 to TRBJ2-7. TRBV21-1 is a pseudogene segment. This CDR3 contains 15 residues. The CDR3 DNA follows: TGTGCCAGCAGCTCACGGGACGGGGAGTCCTACGAGCAGTACTTC. This sequence encodes CASSSRDGESYEQYF.

This rearrangement joins TRBV29-1 to TRBJ1-2, with D unclear. The CDR3 totals 13 residues. The ends were cut back, 3 bases at V and 12 bases at J, with 20 bases in the middle. Germline lookup yields CDR1 SQVTM and CDR2 ANQGSEA. CDR3 residues: CSVDRAGGGSNTF. For the CDR3, the DNA is TGCAGCGTTGATCGGGCGGGAGGAGGGTCGAACACCTTC.

The chain joins TRBV4-1 to TRBJ1-5; TRBD1 agrees at 9 bases. The CDR3 has 15 residues. Germline-derived CDR1 and CDR2 are MGHRA and YSYEKL. V was pared by 4 bases and J by 7 bases, with 8 bases of the junction left unmatched. The CDR3 region is CASSPTGQGSQPQHF. CDR3 in DNA: TGCGCCAGCAGCCCAACGGGACAGGGAAGCCAGCCCCAGCATTTT.

The chain couples TRBV30 to TRBJ1-5; TRBD1 agrees at 9 bases. Losses at the gene ends were 8 bases for V and 0 bases for J; bases not matched to a gene: 5. From germline, CDR1 is GTSNPN and CDR2 SVGIG (reference sequence). This CDR3 has 14 residues. The CDR3 sequence: CAGGTGYSNQPQHF. CDR3 coding DNA: TGTGCCGGAGGGACAGGGTATAGCAATCAGCCCCAGCATTTT.

This sequence joins TRBV9 and TRBJ2-5; 10 bases map to TRBD2. The germline V gene encodes CDR1 SGDLS and CDR2 YYNGEE. V shed 0 bases and J 8 bases; nucleotides not matched to a gene: 7. This CDR3 region has 15 residues. As DNA, the CDR3 is TGTGCCAGCAGCGTAGGGTCTAGCGGGGGTAGTACCCAGTACTTC. Amino acids: CASSVGSSGGSTQYF.

V usage is TRBV5-1 and J usage is TRBJ2-3; perhaps TRBD1 as D (5 bases). Trimming removed 0 bases from V and 6 bases from J, with 17 bases in between. The CDR3 consists of 16 residues. Germline V lookup: CDR1 SGHRS, CDR2 YFSETQ. The CDR3 spells CASSLGPRTLEDTQYF. Written as DNA, the CDR3 is TGCGCCAGCAGCTTGGGGCCTCGGACACTCGAGGATACGCAGTATTTT.

As to this clone: One end of the junction varies from germline; a read error may be responsible. DNA of the CDR3: TGTGCCAGCAGTTCCCCCGAAGCCCGGGATTTT. Amino acids: CASSSPEARDF. The V call is TRBV28, the J call TRBJ1-1; D is unresolved. The CDR3 is 11 residues long. CDR1 and CDR2 from the germline V gene are MDHEN and SYDVKM. The variable domain in full, with the rest retrieved from reference TRBV28 and TRBJ1-1, is DVKVTQSSRYLVKRTGEKVFLECVQDMDHENMFWYRQDPGLGLRLIYFSYDVKMKEKGDIPEGYSVSREKKERFSLILESASTNQTSMYLCASSSPEARDFGQGTRLTVV.